This T cell receptor (beta chain) was observed in a study of patients and donors after allogeneic stem cell transplantation. CDR1 is SQVTM and CDR2 is ANQGSEA in the germline V gene. This CDR3 has 13 amino acids. With 1 base removed from V and 0 bases from J, the gap between germline ends came to 7 bases. In TCRdb, the RT-PCR reads were re-called with MiXCR into one record per CDR3 protein. The data contain approximately 160,000 distinct CDR3 sequences, approximately 25% of them singletons. The receptor was isolated from a human donor who was either an allogeneic HSCT recipient or a stem cell or donor lymphocyte infusion donor (not recorded which). It is not recorded whose cells these are; they may come from a transplant donor. The source material was blood, either unsorted or a sorted T cell fraction (not recorded which). The chain carries TRBV29-1 and TRBJ2-7; a possible D gene is TRBD1 (5 bases). CDR3 in amino acids: CSVEGQSSYEQYF. The CDR3 DNA sequence: TGCAGCGTTGAAGGACAGAGCTCCTACGAGCAGTACTTC.